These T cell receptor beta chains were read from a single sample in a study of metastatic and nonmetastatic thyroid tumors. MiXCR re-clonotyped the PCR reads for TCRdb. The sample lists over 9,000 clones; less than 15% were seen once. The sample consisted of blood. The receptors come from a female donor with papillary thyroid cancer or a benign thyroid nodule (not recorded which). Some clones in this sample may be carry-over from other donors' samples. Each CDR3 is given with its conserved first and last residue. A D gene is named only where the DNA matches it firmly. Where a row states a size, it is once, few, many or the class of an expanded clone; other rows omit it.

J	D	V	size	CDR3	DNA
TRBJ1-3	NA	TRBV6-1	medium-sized	CASRDARGSSGNTIYF	TGTGCCAGCAGGGATGCACGCGGAAGCTCTGGAAACACCATATATTTT
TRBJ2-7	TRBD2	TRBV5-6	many	CASRTSGGAVYEQYF	TGTGCCAGCAGGACCAGCGGGGGGGCGGTCTACGAGCAGTACTTC
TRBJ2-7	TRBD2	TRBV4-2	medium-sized	CASSQVASGAYEQYF	TGTGCCAGCAGCCAAGTCGCTAGCGGGGCCTACGAGCAGTACTTC
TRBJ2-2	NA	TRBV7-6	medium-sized	CASSLEGQGGAGELFF	TGTGCCAGCAGCTTAGAAGGGCAGGGGGGAGCCGGGGAGCTGTTTTTT
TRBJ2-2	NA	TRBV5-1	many	CASSPRWDTGELFF	TGCGCCAGCAGTCCTAGGTGGGACACCGGGGAGCTGTTTTTT
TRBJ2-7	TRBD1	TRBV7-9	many	CASSLGQPTYEQYF	TGTGCCAGCAGCTTGGGACAGCCCACCTACGAGCAGTACTTC
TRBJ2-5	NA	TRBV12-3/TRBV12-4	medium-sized	CASSLAYSGGRETQYF	TGTGCCAGCAGTTTAGCGTATTCTGGGGGCAGGGAGACCCAGTACTTC
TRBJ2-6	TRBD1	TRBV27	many	CVSSLWGQGPSGANVLTF	TGTGTCAGCAGTTTATGGGGACAGGGGCCCTCTGGGGCCAACGTCCTGACTTTC
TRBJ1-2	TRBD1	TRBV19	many	CASSQSGTAYGYTF	TGTGCCAGTAGTCAATCCGGGACAGCGTATGGCTACACCTTC
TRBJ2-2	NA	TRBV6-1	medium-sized	CASTGTSTGELFF	TGTGCCAGCACCGGGACGAGCACCGGGGAGCTGTTTTTT
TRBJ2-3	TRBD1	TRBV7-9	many	CASSLSGTGLDF	TGTGCCAGCAGCTTGTCCGGGACAGGGTTAGATTTT
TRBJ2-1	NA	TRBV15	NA	CATSHSPRTHDNEQFF	TGTGCCACCAGCCACTCCCCAAGGACACACGACAATGAGCAGTTCTTC
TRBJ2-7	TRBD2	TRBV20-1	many	CSARSPSGGSYEQYF	TGCAGTGCTAGAAGCCCTAGCGGGGGCTCCTACGAGCAGTACTTC